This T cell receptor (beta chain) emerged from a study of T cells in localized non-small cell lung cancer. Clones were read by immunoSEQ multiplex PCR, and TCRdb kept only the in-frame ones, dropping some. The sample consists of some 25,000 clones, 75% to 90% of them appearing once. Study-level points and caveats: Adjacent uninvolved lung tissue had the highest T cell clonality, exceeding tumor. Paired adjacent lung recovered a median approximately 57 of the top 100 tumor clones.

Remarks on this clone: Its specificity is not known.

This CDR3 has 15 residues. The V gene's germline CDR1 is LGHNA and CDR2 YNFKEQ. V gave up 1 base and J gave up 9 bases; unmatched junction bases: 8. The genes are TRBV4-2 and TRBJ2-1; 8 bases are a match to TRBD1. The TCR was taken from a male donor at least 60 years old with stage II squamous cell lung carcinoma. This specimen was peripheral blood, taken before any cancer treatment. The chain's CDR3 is CASSQVGQGRGEQFF. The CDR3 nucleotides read TGTGCCAGCAGCCAAGTTGGACAGGGTCGGGGTGAGCAGTTCTTC.